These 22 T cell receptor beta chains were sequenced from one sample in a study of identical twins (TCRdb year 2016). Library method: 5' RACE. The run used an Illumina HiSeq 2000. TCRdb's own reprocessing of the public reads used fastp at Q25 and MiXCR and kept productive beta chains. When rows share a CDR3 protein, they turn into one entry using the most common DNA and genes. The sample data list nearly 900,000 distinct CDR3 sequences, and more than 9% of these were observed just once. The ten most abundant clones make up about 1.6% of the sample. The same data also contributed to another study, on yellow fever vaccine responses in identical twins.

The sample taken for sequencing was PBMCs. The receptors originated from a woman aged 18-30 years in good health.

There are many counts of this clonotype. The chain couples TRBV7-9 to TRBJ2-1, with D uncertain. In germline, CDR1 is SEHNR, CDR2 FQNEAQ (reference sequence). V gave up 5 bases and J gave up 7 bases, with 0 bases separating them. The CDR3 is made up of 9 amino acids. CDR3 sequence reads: CASSNEQFF. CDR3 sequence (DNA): TGTGCCAGCAGCAATGAGCAGTTCTTC. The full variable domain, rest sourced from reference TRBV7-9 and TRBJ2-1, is DTGVSQNPRHKITKRGQNVTFRCDPISEHNRLYWYRQTLGQGPEFLTYFQNEAQLEKSRLLSDRFSAERPKGSFSTLEIQRTEQGDSAMYLCASSNEQFFGPGTRLTVL.

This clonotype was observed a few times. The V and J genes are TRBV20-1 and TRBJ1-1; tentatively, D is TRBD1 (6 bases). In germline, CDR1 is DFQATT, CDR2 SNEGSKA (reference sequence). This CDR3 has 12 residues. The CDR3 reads CRTTRGPTEAFF. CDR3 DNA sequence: TGCAGAACCACCCGGGGGCCCACTGAAGCTTTCTTT.

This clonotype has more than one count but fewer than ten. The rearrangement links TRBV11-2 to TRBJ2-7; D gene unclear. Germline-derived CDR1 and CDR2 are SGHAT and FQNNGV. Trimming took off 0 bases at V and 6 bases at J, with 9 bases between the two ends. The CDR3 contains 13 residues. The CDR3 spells CASSLEVVGEQYV. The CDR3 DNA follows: TGTGCCAGCAGCTTAGAAGTGGTAGGCGAGCAGTACGTC.

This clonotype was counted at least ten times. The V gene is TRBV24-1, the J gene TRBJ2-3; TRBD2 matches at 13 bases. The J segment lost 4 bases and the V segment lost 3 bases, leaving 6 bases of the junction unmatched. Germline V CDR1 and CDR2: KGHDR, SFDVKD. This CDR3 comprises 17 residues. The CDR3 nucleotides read TGTGCCACCAGTGATGTTGGACTAGCGGGAGATGCAGATACGCAGTATTTT. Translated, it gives CATSDVGLAGDADTQYF.

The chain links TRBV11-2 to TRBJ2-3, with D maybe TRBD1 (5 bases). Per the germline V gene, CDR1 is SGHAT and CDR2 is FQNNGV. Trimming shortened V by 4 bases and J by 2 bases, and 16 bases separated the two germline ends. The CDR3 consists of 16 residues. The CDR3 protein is CASSWGANTVTDTQYF. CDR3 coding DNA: TGTGCCAGCAGCTGGGGCGCCAACACTGTCACAGATACGCAGTATTTT.

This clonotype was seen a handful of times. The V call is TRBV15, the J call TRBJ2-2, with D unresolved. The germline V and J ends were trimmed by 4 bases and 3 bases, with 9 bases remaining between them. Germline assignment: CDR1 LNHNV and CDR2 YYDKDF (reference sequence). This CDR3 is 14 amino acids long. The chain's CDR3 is CATSIDLDTGELFF. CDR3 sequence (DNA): TGTGCCACCAGCATAGACCTAGACACCGGGGAGCTGTTTTTT.

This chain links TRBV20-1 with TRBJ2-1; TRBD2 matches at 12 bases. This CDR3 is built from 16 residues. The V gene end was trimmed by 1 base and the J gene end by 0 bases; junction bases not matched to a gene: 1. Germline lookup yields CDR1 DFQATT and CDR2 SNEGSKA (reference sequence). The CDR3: CSARATSGGSYNEQFF. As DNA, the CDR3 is TGCAGTGCTAGAGCGACTAGCGGGGGCTCCTACAATGAGCAGTTCTTC.

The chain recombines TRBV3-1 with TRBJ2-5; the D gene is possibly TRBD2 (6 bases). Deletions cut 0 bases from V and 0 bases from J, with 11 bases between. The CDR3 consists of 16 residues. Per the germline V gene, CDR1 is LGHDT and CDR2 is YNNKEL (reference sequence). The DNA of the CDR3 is TGTGCCAGCAGCCAAGATTGGTGGGACTACCAAGAGACCCAGTACTTC. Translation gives CASSQDWWDYQETQYF.

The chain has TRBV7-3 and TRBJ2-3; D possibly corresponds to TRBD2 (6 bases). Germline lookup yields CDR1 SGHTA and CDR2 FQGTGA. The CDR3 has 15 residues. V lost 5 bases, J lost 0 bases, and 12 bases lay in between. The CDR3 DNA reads TGTGCCAGCAGCCTAAATAGCGGAAGCACAGATACGCAGTATTTT. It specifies CASSLNSGSTDTQYF.

The chain's CDR3 is CATAPSSGTSGGRNEQFF. In DNA, the CDR3 is TGTGCCACCGCCCCCTCATCAGGGACTAGCGGGGGGCGCAATGAGCAGTTCTTC. The rearrangement uses TRBV24-1 and TRBJ2-1; TRBD2 matches at 15 bases. J lost 6 bases, V lost 9 bases, and 14 bases had no gene match. In germline, CDR1 is KGHDR, CDR2 SFDVKD. The CDR3 contains 18 residues.

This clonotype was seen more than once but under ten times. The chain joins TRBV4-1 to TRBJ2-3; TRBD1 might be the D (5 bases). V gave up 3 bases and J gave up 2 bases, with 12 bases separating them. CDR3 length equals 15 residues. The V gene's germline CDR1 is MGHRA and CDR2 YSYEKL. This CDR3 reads CASSQTTAYTDTQYF. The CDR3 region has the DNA TGCGCCAGCAGCCAGACGACAGCCTACACAGATACGCAGTATTTT.

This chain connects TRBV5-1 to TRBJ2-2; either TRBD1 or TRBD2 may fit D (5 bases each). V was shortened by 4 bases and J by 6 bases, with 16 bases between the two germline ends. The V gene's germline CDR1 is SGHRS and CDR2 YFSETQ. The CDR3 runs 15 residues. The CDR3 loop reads CASSPGYRGAGELFF. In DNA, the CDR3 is TGCGCCAGCAGCCCCGGTTATAGAGGGGCCGGGGAGCTGTTTTTT.

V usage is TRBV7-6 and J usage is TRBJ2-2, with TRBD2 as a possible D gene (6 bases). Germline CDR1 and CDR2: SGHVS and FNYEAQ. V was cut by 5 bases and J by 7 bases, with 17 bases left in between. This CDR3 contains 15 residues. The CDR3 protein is CASSKPRGDGGELFF. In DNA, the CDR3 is TGTGCCAGCAGCAAGCCGCGCGGGGATGGCGGGGAGCTGTTTTTT.

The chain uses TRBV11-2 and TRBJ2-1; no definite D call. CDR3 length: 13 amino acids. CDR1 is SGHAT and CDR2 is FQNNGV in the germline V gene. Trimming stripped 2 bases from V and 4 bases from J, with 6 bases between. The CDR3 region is CASSLLEYNEQFF. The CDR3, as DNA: TGTGCCAGCAGCTTACTCGAATACAATGAGCAGTTCTTC. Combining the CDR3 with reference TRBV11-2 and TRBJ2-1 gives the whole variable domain EAGVAQSPRYKIIEKRQSVAFWCNPISGHATLYWYQQILGQGPKLLIQFQNNGVVDDSQLPKDRFSAERLKGVDSTLKIQPAKLEDSAVYLCASSLLEYNEQFFGPGTRLTVL.

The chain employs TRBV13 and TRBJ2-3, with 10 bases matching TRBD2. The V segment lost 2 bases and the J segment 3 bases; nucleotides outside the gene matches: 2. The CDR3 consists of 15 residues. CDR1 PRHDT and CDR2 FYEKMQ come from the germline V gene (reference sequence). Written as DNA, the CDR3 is TGTGCCAGCAGCTTACTAGCGGGAGAAACAGATACGCAGTATTTT. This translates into CASSLLAGETDTQYF. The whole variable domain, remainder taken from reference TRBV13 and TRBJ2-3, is AAGVIQSPRHLIKEKRETATLKCYPIPRHDTVYWYQQGPGQDPQFLISFYEKMQSDKGSIPDRFSAQQFSDYHSELNMSSLELGDSALYFCASSLLAGETDTQYFGPGTRLTVL.

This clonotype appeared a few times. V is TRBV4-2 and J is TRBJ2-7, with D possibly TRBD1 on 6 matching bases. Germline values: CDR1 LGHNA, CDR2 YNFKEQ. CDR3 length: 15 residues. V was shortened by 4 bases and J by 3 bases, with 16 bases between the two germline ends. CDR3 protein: CASSPRATGNYEQYF. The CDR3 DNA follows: TGTGCCAGCAGCCCTCGGGCTACAGGGAACTACGAGCAGTACTTC.

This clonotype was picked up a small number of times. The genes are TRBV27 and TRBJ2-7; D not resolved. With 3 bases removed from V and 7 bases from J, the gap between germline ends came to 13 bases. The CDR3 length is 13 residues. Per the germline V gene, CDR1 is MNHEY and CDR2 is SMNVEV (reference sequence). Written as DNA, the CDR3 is TGTGCCAGCAGTTTCAGAAACTCAGAGGAGCAGTACGTC. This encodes CASSFRNSEEQYV.

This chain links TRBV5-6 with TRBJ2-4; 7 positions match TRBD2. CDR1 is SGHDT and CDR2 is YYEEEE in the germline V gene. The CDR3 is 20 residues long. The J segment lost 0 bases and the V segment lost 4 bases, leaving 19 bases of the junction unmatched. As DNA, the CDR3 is TGTGCCAGCAGCACGACCCGACTAGCCCTGAGGGAGTTAGCCAAAAACATTCAGTACTTC. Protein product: CASSTTRLALRELAKNIQYF.

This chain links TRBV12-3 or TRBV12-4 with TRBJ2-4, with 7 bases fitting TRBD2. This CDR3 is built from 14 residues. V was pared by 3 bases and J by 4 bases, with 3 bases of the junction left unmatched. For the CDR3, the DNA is TGTGCCAGCAGTTTTCTAGCGGTAAAAAACATTCAGTACTTC. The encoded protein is CASSFLAVKNIQYF.

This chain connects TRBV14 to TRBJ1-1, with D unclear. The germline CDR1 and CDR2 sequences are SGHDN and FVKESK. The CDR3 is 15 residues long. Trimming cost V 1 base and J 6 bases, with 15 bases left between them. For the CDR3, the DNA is TGTGCCAGCAGCCAAGGAGGATCCCGGCTCTCTGAAGCTTTCTTT. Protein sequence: CASSQGGSRLSEAFF.

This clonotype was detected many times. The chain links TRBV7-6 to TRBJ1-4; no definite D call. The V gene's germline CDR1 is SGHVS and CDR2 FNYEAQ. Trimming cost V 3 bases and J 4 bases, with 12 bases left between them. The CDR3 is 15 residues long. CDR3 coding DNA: TGTGCCAGCAGCTTGCGTGCAGGTCATAATGAAAAACTGTTTTTT. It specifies CASSLRAGHNEKLFF. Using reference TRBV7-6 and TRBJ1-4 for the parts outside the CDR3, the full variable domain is GAGVSQSPRYKVTKRGQDVALRCDPISGHVSLYWYRQALGQGPEFLTYFNYEAQQDKSGLPNDRFSAERPEGSISTLTIQRTEQRDSAMYRCASSLRAGHNEKLFFGSGTQLSVL.

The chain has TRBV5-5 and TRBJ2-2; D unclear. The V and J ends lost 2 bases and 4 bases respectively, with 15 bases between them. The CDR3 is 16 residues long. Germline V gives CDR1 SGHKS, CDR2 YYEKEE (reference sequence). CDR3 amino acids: CASSLEVLRSTGELFF. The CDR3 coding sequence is TGTGCCAGCAGCTTAGAGGTGCTGAGATCCACCGGGGAGCTGTTTTTT.